This T cell receptor beta chain was recovered during a study of CD8 T cells in Susac syndrome. Study results and caveats: The study conceded that its TCR sequencing and HLA analysis involved relatively few individuals.

Sequencing of TCR beta, carried out with a high-throughput approach, was applied to CD8+ and CD4+ T cells from the blood. In contrast to the negatively isolated CD8+ and CD4+ T cells, TEMRA cells were FACS-enriched. V lost 6 bases and J 1 base, leaving 7 bases between the germline ends. The CDR3 runs to 12 residues. Germline CDR1 ENHRY, CDR2 SYGVKD. Random hexamers were used to reverse transcribe an amount of roughly 0.5 to 1 ug RNA. The amplification used immunoSEQ multiplex PCR on TCR beta CDR3; it spanned 54 Vbeta and 13 Jbeta. Via MiXCR, TCRdb re-called the immunoSEQ multiplex PCR reads, giving one row per CDR3 protein. Of some 110,000 distinct CDR3 sequences listed, 85% to 95% are singletons. Notes on this clonotype: Its target is not known.

The sample taken for sequencing was CD4+ T cells from PBMCs. The chain carries TRBV10-3 and TRBJ2-7; D ambiguous. The receptor was isolated from a human donor with multiple sclerosis. The CDR3 region is CAISAYSYEQYF. The CDR3, as DNA: TGTGCCATCAGCGCCTATTCCTACGAGCAGTACTTC.